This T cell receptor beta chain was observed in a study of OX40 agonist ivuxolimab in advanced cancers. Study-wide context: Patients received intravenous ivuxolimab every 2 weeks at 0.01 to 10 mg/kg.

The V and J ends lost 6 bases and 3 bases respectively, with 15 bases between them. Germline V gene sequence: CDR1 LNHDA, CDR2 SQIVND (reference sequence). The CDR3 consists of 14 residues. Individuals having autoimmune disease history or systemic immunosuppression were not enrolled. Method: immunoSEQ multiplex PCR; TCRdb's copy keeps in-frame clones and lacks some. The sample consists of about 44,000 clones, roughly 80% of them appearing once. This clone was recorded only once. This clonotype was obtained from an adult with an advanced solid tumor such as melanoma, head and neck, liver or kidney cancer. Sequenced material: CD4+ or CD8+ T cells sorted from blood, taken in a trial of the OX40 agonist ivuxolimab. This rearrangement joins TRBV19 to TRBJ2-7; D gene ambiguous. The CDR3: CASSTRVESYEQYF. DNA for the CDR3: TGTGCCAGTAGCACGCGAGTGGAAAGCTACGAGCAGTACTTC.